Listed here are 29 T cell receptor beta chains from one sample, sequenced in a study of blood T cell repertoires in COVID-19. This table comes from immunoSEQ multiplex PCR, and its TCRdb copy is limited to in-frame clones, with some not included. The table has around 320,000 clones, about 90% seen once. The sequencing sample was made of PBMCs or T cells enriched from blood (not recorded which). The source is a woman between 45 and 60 years old who had been exposed to COVID-19.

The chain uses TRBV7-9 and TRBJ2-7, with TRBD1 matching over 8 bases. Trimming removed 3 bases from V and 5 bases from J; junction bases left unmatched: 6. Looked up from germline, CDR1 is SEHNR and CDR2 is FQNEAQ (reference sequence). This CDR3 spans 14 amino acids. CDR3 sequence: CASSFGQGAHEQYF. CDR3 nucleotide sequence: TGTGCCAGCAGCTTCGGACAGGGTGCCCACGAGCAGTACTTC.

The chain couples TRBV6-5 to TRBJ2-5; 7 positions agree with TRBD1. This CDR3 region has 15 residues. Trimming at V came to 2 bases and at J to 4 bases, leaving 7 bases not matched to a gene. CDR1 and CDR2 from the germline V gene are MNHEY and SVGAGI. The CDR3 DNA sequence: TGTGCCAGCAGTTACCTACAGGGGAAGGGAGAGACCCAGTACTTC. As protein: CASSYLQGKGETQYF.

V and J are TRBV7-2 and TRBJ1-1; 7 bases align to TRBD1. Germline CDR1 SGHTA, CDR2 FQGNSA. CDR3 length equals 14 residues. With 7 bases clipped from V and 4 bases from J, the junction kept 9 bases outside the gene matches. The CDR3 spells CASTPRDRATEAFF. The CDR3 bases are TGTGCCAGCACCCCAAGAGACAGGGCCACTGAAGCTTTCTTT.

The chain joins TRBV18 to TRBJ2-5; TRBD1 aligns across 7 bases. Germline V CDR1 and CDR2: KGHSH, LQKENI. With 3 bases clipped from V and 5 bases from J, the junction kept 3 bases outside the gene matches. The CDR3 runs to 13 residues. CDR3 residues: CASSPAGGETQYF. CDR3 coding DNA: TGTGCCAGCTCACCGGCAGGGGGTGAGACCCAGTACTTC.

This chain connects TRBV10-3 to TRBJ2-1; the D gene is possibly TRBD1 (5 bases). The V and J ends lost 3 bases and 0 bases respectively, with 21 bases between them. The CDR3 is made up of 19 amino acids. From germline, CDR1 is ENHRY and CDR2 SYGVKD. The CDR3 sequence is CAISEFSLVAQDSYNEQFF. The CDR3 DNA follows: TGTGCCATCAGTGAATTTAGTCTGGTTGCACAGGACTCCTACAATGAGCAGTTCTTC.

J is TRBJ1-1 and V is TRBV28; TRBD1 matches 7 bases. Germline lookup yields CDR1 MDHEN and CDR2 SYDVKM. The ends lost 8 bases at V and 7 bases at J; junction bases unmatched: 16. The CDR3 spans 15 residues. In nucleotides, the CDR3 is TGTGCCAGCCTCGCCCCGGGACAGCCCTTATTTGAAGCTTTCTTT. Its protein product is CASLAPGQPLFEAFF.

V and J are TRBV3-1 (or the pseudogene TRBV3-2) and TRBJ1-4; D unresolved. The CDR3 contains 16 residues. Germline loops: CDR1 LGHDT, CDR2 YNNKEL (reference sequence). V was cut by 5 bases and J by 5 bases, with 18 bases left in between. CDR3 sequence: CASSYSPGIRNEKLFF. DNA of the CDR3: TGTGCCAGCAGCTACTCACCGGGGATACGAAATGAAAAACTGTTTTTT.

Here the CDR3 reads CASSQRGYYNEQFF. The CDR3 DNA reads as TGTGCCAGCAGCCAGCGGGGGTATTACAATGAGCAGTTCTTC. The V gene is TRBV27, the J gene TRBJ2-1; the match to TRBD2 covers 8 bases. V was clipped by 6 bases and J by 4 bases; unmatched bases: 5. The CDR3 contains 14 residues. Germline V lookup: CDR1 MNHEY, CDR2 SMNVEV (reference sequence).

The chain combines TRBV3-1 (or the pseudogene TRBV3-2) with TRBJ2-3; D is possibly TRBD2 (6 bases). The germline V and J ends were trimmed by 4 bases and 2 bases, with 16 bases remaining between them. CDR1 LGHDT and CDR2 YNNKEL come from the germline V gene (reference sequence). The length of the CDR3 is 16 residues. This CDR3 reads CASSPLNGGLTDTQYF. The CDR3 DNA is TGTGCCAGCAGCCCTCTTAACGGGGGACTCACAGATACGCAGTATTTT.

The chain carries TRBV7-2 and TRBJ1-1; 8 positions match TRBD1. This CDR3 spans 17 amino acids. V dropped 6 bases and J dropped 5; count of bases not matched to a gene: 17. Germline CDR1 SGHTA, CDR2 FQGNSA. CDR3 sequence reads: CASRQTGAGGGVTEAFF. The CDR3 DNA is TGTGCCAGCAGACAAACAGGTGCAGGGGGCGGGGTGACTGAAGCTTTCTTT.

The gene calls are TRBV5-6 and TRBJ2-5; possible D gene TRBD2, 7 bases. CDR3 length: 13 amino acids. V was pared by 6 bases and J by 4 bases, with 13 bases between. The germline gives CDR1 SGHDT, CDR2 YYEEEE. The CDR3 loop is CASTLGGGETQYF. In DNA form, the CDR3 reads TGTGCCAGCACCCTAGGGGGGGGAGAGACCCAGTACTTC.

The V and J genes are TRBV28 and TRBJ2-1; 11 bases are shared with TRBD2. CDR1 and CDR2 from the germline V gene are MDHEN and SYDVKM. This CDR3 region has 21 residues. The junction had 21 bases not matched to a gene; V was cut back by 8 bases and J by 0 bases. The CDR3 bases are TGTGCCAGCGGCCTGGGAGAGCCCGGGACTAGCGGACACGTCTCCTACAATGAGCAGTTCTTC. As protein: CASGLGEPGTSGHVSYNEQFF.

The chain employs TRBV6-1 and TRBJ2-3; TRBD2 aligns across 9 bases. Germline CDR1 reads MNHNS; CDR2 reads SASEGT. The CDR3 runs to 17 residues. The V segment lost 3 bases and the J segment 6 bases; nucleotides outside the gene matches: 13. The CDR3 DNA follows: TGTGCCAGCAGTGACCCGTACCAGCGGGGGGCCAGGGATACGCAGTATTTT. This gives the protein CASSDPYQRGARDTQYF.

The rearrangement uses TRBV7-2 and TRBJ1-1; TRBD1 matches at 8 bases. Germline assignment: CDR1 SGHTA and CDR2 FQGNSA. The CDR3 runs 14 residues. V was clipped by 4 bases and J by 4 bases; unmatched bases: 5. Here the CDR3 DNA reads TGTGCCAGCAGCTCACAGGGGGGGAGCACTGAAGCTTTCTTT. This codes for CASSSQGGSTEAFF.

This clone was seen once. The chain employs TRBV29-1 and TRBJ1-3; D remains unclear. Germline CDR1 is SQVTM and CDR2 is ANQGSEA. The CDR3 runs 15 residues. V lost 1 base and J 0 bases, leaving 10 bases between the germline ends. The DNA of the CDR3 is TGCAGCGTTGAAGGGGCAGGCAACTCTGGAAACACCATATATTTT. Its protein product is CSVEGAGNSGNTIYF.

The chain carries TRBV9 and TRBJ1-1, with D possibly being TRBD1 (5 bases). This CDR3 contains 14 residues. Trimming pared 6 bases from V and 6 bases from J, leaving 18 bases between. Germline V gene data show CDR1 as SGDLS and CDR2 as YYNGEE. CDR3 nucleotides: TGTGCCAGCAATAAAGTCGGGGGAGGATCTGAAGCTTTCTTT. It yields the protein CASNKVGGGSEAFF. The complete variable domain, with remaining parts taken from reference TRBV9 and TRBJ1-1, reads DSGVTQTPKHLITATGQRVTLRCSPRSGDLSVYWYQQSLDQGLQFLIQYYNGEERAKGNILERFSAQQFPDLHSELNLSSLELGDSALYFCASNKVGGGSEAFFGQGTRLTVV.

The rearrangement joins TRBV2 to TRBJ1-5; D unresolved. Between the trimmed V and J ends, which lost 4 bases and 5 bases, there was a span of 9 bases. The CDR3 length is 13 residues. CDR1 is SNHLY, CDR2 FYNNEI, per germline. CDR3: CASSAEGYQPQHF. DNA for the CDR3: TGTGCCAGCAGTGCCGAGGGATATCAGCCCCAGCATTTT.

This chain joins TRBV28 and TRBJ1-4; D is uncertain. V was pared by 5 bases and J by 5 bases, with 18 bases between. Germline CDR1 MDHEN, CDR2 SYDVKM. CDR3 length: 16 residues. The CDR3 sequence is CASSRALTGRNEKLFF. The DNA of the CDR3 is TGTGCCAGCAGTCGGGCCTTGACGGGGAGAAATGAAAAACTGTTTTTT. The whole variable domain, remainder taken from reference TRBV28 and TRBJ1-4, is DVKVTQSSRYLVKRTGEKVFLECVQDMDHENMFWYRQDPGLGLRLIYFSYDVKMKEKGDIPEGYSVSREKKERFSLILESASTNQTSMYLCASSRALTGRNEKLFFGSGTQLSVL.

The chain recombines TRBV4-1 with TRBJ1-1; D gene ambiguous. With 3 bases removed from V and 5 bases from J, the gap between germline ends came to 13 bases. The CDR3 totals 14 residues. Per the germline V gene, CDR1 is MGHRA and CDR2 is YSYEKL. CDR3 in DNA: TGCGCCAGCAGCCACCCCGGTTTGATAACTGAAGCTTTCTTT. It yields the protein CASSHPGLITEAFF.

V gene TRBV18 combines with J gene TRBJ1-2, with TRBD1 matching 11 bases. V shed 6 bases and J 4 bases; nucleotides not matched to a gene: 4. This CDR3 comprises 14 residues. The germline V gene encodes CDR1 KGHSH and CDR2 LQKENI. CDR3 bases: TGTGCCAGCTCGGCCGGGACAGGGGGCTATGGCTACACCTTC. Translated: CASSAGTGGYGYTF.

The sample holds one count of this clone. This rearrangement joins TRBV6-5 to TRBJ2-5; 7 bases match TRBD2. The CDR3 is 15 amino acids. The germline V gene encodes CDR1 MNHEY and CDR2 SVGAGI. J gave up 2 bases and V 5 bases, and 8 bases lay outside the gene matches. CDR3 sequence (DNA): TGTGCCAGCAGTCGCACGGGACTATTACAAGAGACCCAGTACTTC. Protein product: CASSRTGLLQETQYF.

V and J are TRBV19 and TRBJ2-5; D might be TRBD2 (6 bases). Trimming shortened V by 6 bases and J by 6 bases, and 17 bases separated the two germline ends. Germline CDR1 is LNHDA and CDR2 is SQIVND (reference sequence). This CDR3 has 14 amino acids. CDR3 nucleotide sequence: TGTGCCAGTAGCCCCTGGGGGGTGGGGAAGACCCAGTACTTC. Translating gives CASSPWGVGKTQYF.

The chain combines TRBV7-9 with TRBJ1-1; TRBD1 agrees at 7 bases. Trimming cost V 5 bases and J 5 bases; bases outside gene matches: 8. Germline V gene data show CDR1 as SEHNR and CDR2 as FQNEAQ (reference sequence). This CDR3 contains 14 residues. The CDR3 sequence is CASSPPQGRTEAFF. The DNA of the CDR3 is TGTGCCAGCAGCCCTCCACAGGGGCGTACTGAAGCTTTCTTT.

The rearrangement links TRBV19 to TRBJ2-1, with D unresolved. The CDR3 runs to 11 residues. Trimming left V 5 bases short and J 8 bases short, with 7 bases between. The germline gives CDR1 LNHDA, CDR2 SQIVND (reference sequence). The CDR3 nucleotides read TGTGCCAGTAGTCGGAGCGATGAGCAGTTCTTC. This translates into CASSRSDEQFF.

The gene calls are TRBV15 and TRBJ2-1; 9 bases match TRBD2. The CDR3 is 14 amino acids. Trimming cost V 8 bases and J 8 bases; bases outside gene matches: 10. Looked up from germline, CDR1 is LNHNV and CDR2 is YYDKDF (reference sequence). The CDR3 DNA follows: TGTGCCACCGATCCGGGACTAGCTACTGATGAGCAGTTCTTC. It encodes CATDPGLATDEQFF.

CDR3 bases: TGTGCCATAACAACCGGGGGGGACTATGGCTACACCTTC. Amino acids: CAITTGGDYGYTF. The chain employs TRBV10-3 and TRBJ1-2, with D possibly matching TRBD1 (5 bases). The V gene lost 9 bases and the J gene lost 3 bases, with 14 bases spanning the gap. This CDR3 region has 13 residues. Germline V gives CDR1 ENHRY, CDR2 SYGVKD.

V gene TRBV28 combines with J gene TRBJ2-4; D remains ambiguous. V was pared by 3 bases and J by 1 base, with 16 bases between. The CDR3 has 17 residues. The germline CDR1 and CDR2 sequences are MDHEN and SYDVKM. In nucleotides, the CDR3 is TGTGCCAGCAGTTTGGTTCGGGTGCAACGGGCCAAAAACATTCAGTACTTC. Its protein product is CASSLVRVQRAKNIQYF.

The gene calls are TRBV28 and TRBJ1-2, with D unclear. This CDR3 has 13 residues. Germline assignment: CDR1 MDHEN and CDR2 SYDVKM. V was shortened by 6 bases and J by 4 bases, with 12 bases between the two germline ends. The CDR3 bases are TGTGCCAGCAGCCCGTTGGAGGGCTATGGCTACACCTTC. Protein sequence: CASSPLEGYGYTF.

The V gene is TRBV24-1, the J gene TRBJ2-1; TRBD1 agrees at 7 bases. The CDR3 consists of 14 residues. J was trimmed by 2 bases and V by 11 bases; bases with no gene match: 8. In germline, CDR1 is KGHDR, CDR2 SFDVKD. CDR3 protein: CAISEGQPYNEQFF. DNA of the CDR3: TGTGCCATCAGCGAGGGACAGCCCTACAATGAGCAGTTCTTC.